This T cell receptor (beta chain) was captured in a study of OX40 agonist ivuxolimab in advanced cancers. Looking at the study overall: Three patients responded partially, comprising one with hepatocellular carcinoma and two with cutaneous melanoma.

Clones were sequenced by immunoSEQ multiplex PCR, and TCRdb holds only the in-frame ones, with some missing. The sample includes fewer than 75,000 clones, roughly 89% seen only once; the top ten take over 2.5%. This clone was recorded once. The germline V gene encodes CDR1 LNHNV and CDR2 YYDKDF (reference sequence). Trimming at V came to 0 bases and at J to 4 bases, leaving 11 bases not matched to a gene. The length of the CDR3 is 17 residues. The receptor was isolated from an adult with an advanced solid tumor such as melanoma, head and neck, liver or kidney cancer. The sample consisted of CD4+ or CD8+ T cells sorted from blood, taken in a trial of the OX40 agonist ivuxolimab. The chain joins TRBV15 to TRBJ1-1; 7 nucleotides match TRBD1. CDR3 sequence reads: CATSRDRLGGGGTEAFF. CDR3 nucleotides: TGTGCCACCAGCAGAGATAGGTTAGGGGGCGGGGGCACTGAAGCTTTCTTT.